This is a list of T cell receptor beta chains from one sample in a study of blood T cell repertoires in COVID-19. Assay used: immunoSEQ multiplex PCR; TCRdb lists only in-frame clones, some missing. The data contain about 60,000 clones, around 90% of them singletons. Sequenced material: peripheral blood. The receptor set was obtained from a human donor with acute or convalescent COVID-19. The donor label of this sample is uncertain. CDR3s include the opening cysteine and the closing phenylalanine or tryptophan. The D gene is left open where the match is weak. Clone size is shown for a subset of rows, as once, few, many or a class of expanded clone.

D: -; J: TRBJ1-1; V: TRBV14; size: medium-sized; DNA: TGTGCCAGCAGCCCCTTCGGGGGAGGGATGAACACTGAAGCTTTCTTT; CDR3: CASSPFGGGMNTEAFF
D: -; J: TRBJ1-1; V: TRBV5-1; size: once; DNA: TGCGCCAGCACCTTGGGCAGGGGCAACACTGAAGCTTTCTTT; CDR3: CASTLGRGNTEAFF
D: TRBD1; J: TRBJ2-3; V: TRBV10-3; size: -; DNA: TGTGCCGGCGGACAGGGAGGCACAGATACGCAGTATTTT; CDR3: CAGGQGGTDTQYF
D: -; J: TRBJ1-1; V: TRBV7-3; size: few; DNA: TGTGCCAGCAGCTCCCCCGGGGGCACTGAAGCTTTCTTT; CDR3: CASSSPGGTEAFF
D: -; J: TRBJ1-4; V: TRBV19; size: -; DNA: TGTGCCAGTAGTCCATGGAGAGCAACTAATGAAAAACTGTTTTTT; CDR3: CASSPWRATNEKLFF
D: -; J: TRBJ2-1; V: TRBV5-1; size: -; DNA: TGCGCCAGCAGCTTGGAACGGTTACCCTACAATGAGCAGTTCTTC; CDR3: CASSLERLPYNEQFF
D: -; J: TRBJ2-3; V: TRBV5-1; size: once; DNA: TGCGCCAGCAGCTTGGCTTTAGCCGCAGATACGCAGTATTTT; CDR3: CASSLALAADTQYF
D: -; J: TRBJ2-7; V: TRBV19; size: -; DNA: TGTGCCAGTAGTATTCCCCAAATCTCCTACGAGCAGTACTTC; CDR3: CASSIPQISYEQYF
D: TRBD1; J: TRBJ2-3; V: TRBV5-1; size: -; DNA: TGCGCCAGCAGCCGGACAGGGTTAGGGGAAGATACGCAGTATTTT; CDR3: CASSRTGLGEDTQYF
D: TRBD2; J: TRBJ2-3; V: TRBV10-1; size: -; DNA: TGCGCCAGCAGTGGCTATGGACTAGCGGGGAGCACAGATACGCAGTATTTT; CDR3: CASSGYGLAGSTDTQYF
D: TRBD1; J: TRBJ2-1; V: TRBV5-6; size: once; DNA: TGTGCCAGCAGCATGACAGGGCATGAGCAGTTCTTC; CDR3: CASSMTGHEQFF
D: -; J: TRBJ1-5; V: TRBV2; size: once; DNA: TGTGCCAGCAGCCGTTCGGACTATAGCAATCAGCCCCAGCATTTT; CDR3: CASSRSDYSNQPQHF
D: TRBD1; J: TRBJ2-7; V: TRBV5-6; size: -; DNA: TGTGCCAGCAGTAGACAGGGAAACGAGCAGTACTTC; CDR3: CASSRQGNEQYF
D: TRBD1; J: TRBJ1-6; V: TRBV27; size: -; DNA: TGTGCCAGCAGTCGGACAGGGGAGTCCTATAATTCACCCCTCCACTTT; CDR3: CASSRTGESYNSPLHF
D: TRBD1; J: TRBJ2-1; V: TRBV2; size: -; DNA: TGTGCCAGCAGTAACCTGGACAGGATCTCCTACAATGAGCAGTTCTTC; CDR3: CASSNLDRISYNEQFF
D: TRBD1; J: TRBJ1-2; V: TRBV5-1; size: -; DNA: TGCGCCAGCAGCTCACAGGGGAATGATGGCTACACCTTC; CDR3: CASSSQGNDGYTF
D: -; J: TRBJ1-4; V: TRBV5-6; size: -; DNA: TGTGCCAGCAGCCAGGTAGCGGGGAATGAAAAACTGTTTTTT; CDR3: CASSQVAGNEKLFF
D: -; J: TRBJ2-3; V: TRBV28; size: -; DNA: TGTGCCAGCAGCGACTTCACAGATACGCAGTATTTT; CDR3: CASSDFTDTQYF
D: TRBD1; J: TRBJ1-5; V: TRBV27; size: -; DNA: TGTGCCACCAGAACGAAAGGGGGCGCCGGTAATGGCAATCAGCCCCAGCATTTT; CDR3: CATRTKGGAGNGNQPQHF
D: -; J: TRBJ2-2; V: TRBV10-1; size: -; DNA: TGCGCCAGCAGTTTTATAGCAGGAGGAAGTACCGGGGAGCTGTTTTTT; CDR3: CASSFIAGGSTGELFF
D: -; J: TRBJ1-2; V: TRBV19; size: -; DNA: TGTGCCAGTAGTATAGTTGAGCGAGACGGCTATGGCTACACCTTC; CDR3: CASSIVERDGYGYTF
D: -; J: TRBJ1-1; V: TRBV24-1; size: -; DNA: TGTGCCACCAGTCCCTCCAGGGTGAACACTGAAGCTTTCTTT; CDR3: CATSPSRVNTEAFF
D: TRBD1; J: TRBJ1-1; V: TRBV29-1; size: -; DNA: TGCAGCGTCGAGGGGGCTCATACGAGGACTGAAGCTTTCTTT; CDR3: CSVEGAHTRTEAFF
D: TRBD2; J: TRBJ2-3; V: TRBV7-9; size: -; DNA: TGTGCCAGCAGCCGCGGGGACTACACAGATACGCAGTATTTT; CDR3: CASSRGDYTDTQYF
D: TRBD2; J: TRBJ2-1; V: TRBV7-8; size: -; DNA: TGTGCCAGCAGCTTAGAGGGTAGTAGCGGGAGCTACAATGAGCAGTTCTTC; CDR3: CASSLEGSSGSYNEQFF
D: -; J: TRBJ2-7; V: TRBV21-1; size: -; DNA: TGTGCCAGCAGCAAAGAACAGGGGGCCCACGAGCAGTACTTC; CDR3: CASSKEQGAHEQYF
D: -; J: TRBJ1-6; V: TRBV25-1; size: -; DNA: TGTGCCAGCACCCCTAAGCCCCACAGGTACCATTCACCCCTCCACTTT; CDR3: CASTPKPHRYHSPLHF
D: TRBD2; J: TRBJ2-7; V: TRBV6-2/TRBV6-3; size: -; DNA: TGTGCCAGCAGCCCCAAACTAGCGGGAGTTTACGAGCAGTACTTC; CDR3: CASSPKLAGVYEQYF
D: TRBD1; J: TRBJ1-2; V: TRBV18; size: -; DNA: TGTGCCAGCTCACCCGGGACAGGGGACCCCTATGGCTACACCTTC; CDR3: CASSPGTGDPYGYTF
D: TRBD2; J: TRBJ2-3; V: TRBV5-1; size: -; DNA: TGCGCCAGCAGTTCGTTAGCGGGAGAAGGAGATACGCAGTATTTT; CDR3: CASSSLAGEGDTQYF
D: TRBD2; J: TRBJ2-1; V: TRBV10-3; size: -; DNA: TGTGCCATCAGTGATTGGACTAGCGGGGGAACCGGGGAGCAGTTCTTC; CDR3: CAISDWTSGGTGEQFF
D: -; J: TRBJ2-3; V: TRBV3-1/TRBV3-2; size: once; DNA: TGTGCCAGCAGCCAAGTAGCAGGGACAGATACGCAGTATTTT; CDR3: CASSQVAGTDTQYF
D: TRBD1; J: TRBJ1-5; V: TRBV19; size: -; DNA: TGTGCCAGTAGTACCCTACAGGGGGGCAATCAGCCCCAGCATTTT; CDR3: CASSTLQGGNQPQHF
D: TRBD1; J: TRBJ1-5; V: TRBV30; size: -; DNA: TGTGCCTGGAGTGTGACAGGGGGTCTTCAGCCCCAGCATTTT; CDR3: CAWSVTGGLQPQHF
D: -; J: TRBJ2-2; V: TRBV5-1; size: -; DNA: TGCGCCAGCAGCTTGGAAACATTCACCGGGGAGCTGTTTTTT; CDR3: CASSLETFTGELFF
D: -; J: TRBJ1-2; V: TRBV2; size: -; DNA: TGTGCCAGCAGTGACCGAAGCCGTGGCTACACCTTC; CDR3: CASSDRSRGYTF
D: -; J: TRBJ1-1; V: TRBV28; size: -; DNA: TGTGCCAGCAGCCCAAGAGTAACTGAAGCTTTCTTT; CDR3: CASSPRVTEAFF
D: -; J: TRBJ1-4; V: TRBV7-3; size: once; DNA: TGTGCCAGCAGCTTAGGAGGACCGTCTACTAATGAAAAACTGTTTTTT; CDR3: CASSLGGPSTNEKLFF
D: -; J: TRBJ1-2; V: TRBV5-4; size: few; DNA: TGTGCCAGCAGCCCTGTGGCCCAGGGCTACACCTTC; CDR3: CASSPVAQGYTF
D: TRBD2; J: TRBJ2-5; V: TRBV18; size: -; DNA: TGTGCCAGCTCACCCCAATTTGGAGCGGGGAGAGAGACCCAGTACTTC; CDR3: CASSPQFGAGRETQYF
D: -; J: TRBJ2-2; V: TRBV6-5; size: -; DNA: TGTGCCAGCAGTCTGCAGGGGAACACCGGGGAGCTGTTTTTT; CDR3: CASSLQGNTGELFF
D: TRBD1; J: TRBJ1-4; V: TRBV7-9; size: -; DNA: TGTGCCAGCAGCACCCCGGGACAGGGCAATGAAAAACTGTTTTTT; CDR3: CASSTPGQGNEKLFF
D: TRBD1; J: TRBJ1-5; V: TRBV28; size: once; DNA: TGTGCCAGCAGCCCAGGGGGCGGGGGCAATCAGCCCCAGCATTTT; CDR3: CASSPGGGGNQPQHF
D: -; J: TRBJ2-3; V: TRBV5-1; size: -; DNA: TGCGCCAGCGGAGGGCGTAGCACAGATACGCAGTATTTT; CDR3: CASGGRSTDTQYF